This section outlines one T cell receptor (beta chain) sequence together with its context. What it binds is not known. Data came from immunoSEQ multiplex PCR; TCRdb stores just in-frame clones and leaves some out. The sample lists around 640,000 clones; approximately 96% were seen once. The data are from a study of shared clonotypes between healthy human individuals. Study-wide background: Donors had three CD4 naive, three CD4 memory, two CD8 naive and one CD8 memory plate apiece. Regarding the study as a whole: A handful of donors showed sharing of approximately 5% of naive CD4 clonotypes. Against clonotypes common to all four donors, non-shared ones had lower generation probabilities.

Naive CD8 populations comprised CD45RO-negative cells positively selected for CCR7, excluding terminally differentiated effector memory CD45RA+ cells. Each of the donors was a healthy adult who was HIV-negative and had not had a recent acute infection or vaccination. This CDR3 has 16 amino acids. Germline CDR1 reads MNHNS; CDR2 reads SASEGT. Trimming stripped 0 bases from V and 4 bases from J, with 16 bases between. The specimen sequenced was naive CD8+ T cells sorted from blood. The V gene is TRBV6-1, the J gene TRBJ2-7; the D is unclear. This TCR was recovered from a woman younger than 45 in good health. The CDR3 coding sequence is TGTGCCAGCAGTGAAGCACGGTCAACTGGAGAGTACGAGCAGTACTTC. It codes for CASSEARSTGEYEQYF.